A selection of T cell receptor beta chains follows, all from one sample in a study of regulatory T cells in long-lasting Graves disease. One entry per CDR3 protein, called by TCRdb with MiXCR from the multiplex PCR reads. The table has 400,000 to 500,000 distinct CDR3 sequences, over 20% seen once. Sequenced material: peripheral blood mononuclear cells (PBMCs), taken when the disease was refractory, from a patient treated with antithyroid drugs. The receptors were gathered from a female donor with Graves disease. The CDR3 runs from the conserved cysteine through the conserved F or W. A D gene is named only where the DNA matches it firmly. The listing skips clone size in some rows; elsewhere it reads once, few, many or a size class.

>TRBV20-1|TRBJ2-7|.|.
CSAQADNEQYF
TGCAGTGCCCAAGCGGACAACGAGCAGTACTTC
>TRBV6-1|TRBJ2-5|many|.
CASRWTFQETQYF
TGTGCCAGCCGCTGGACGTTCCAAGAGACCCAGTACTTC
>TRBV7-2|TRBJ2-1|.|TRBD1
CASSPGQVYNEQFF
TGTGCCAGCAGCCCAGGACAGGTCTACAATGAGCAGTTCTTC
>TRBV2|TRBJ2-2|many|TRBD2
CASSEARDSGSYVNTGELFF
TGTGCCAGCAGTGAAGCACGTGATAGCGGGAGTTACGTAAACACCGGGGAGCTGTTTTTT
>TRBV5-1|TRBJ2-7|.|TRBD2
CASSPGLAGFGEQYF
TGCGCCAGCAGTCCGGGACTAGCGGGATTTGGCGAGCAGTACTTC
>TRBV7-3|TRBJ2-1|few|TRBD1
CASSFDRGRGHEQFF
TGTGCCAGCAGCTTCGACAGGGGACGCGGACATGAGCAGTTCTTC
>TRBV6-1|TRBJ2-4|.|.
CASRGSGAAKNIQYF
TGTGCCAGCAGGGGTAGCGGAGCCGCCAAAAACATTCAGTACTTC
>TRBV28|TRBJ1-2|.|.
CASRPPGPRGGYTF
TGTGCCAGCAGACCTCCCGGGCCACGTGGTGGCTACACCTTC
>TRBV28|TRBJ2-3|.|.
CASTPGWDTQYF
TGTGCCAGCACCCCTGGATGGGATACGCAGTATTTT
>TRBV28|TRBJ2-2|many|.
CASSLLGGPTNTGELFF
TGTGCCAGCAGTTTACTGGGTGGTCCTACGAACACCGGGGAGCTGTTTTTT
>TRBV28|TRBJ2-3|few|.
CASSLRQGTDTQYF
TGTGCCAGCAGCTTGAGACAGGGCACAGATACGCAGTATTTT
>TRBV27|TRBJ2-3|.|TRBD2
CASSPKREGTDTQYF
TGTGCCAGCAGTCCCAAGCGGGAGGGCACAGATACGCAGTATTTT
>TRBV7-2|TRBJ2-7|many|TRBD2
CASSHSGAEQYF
TGTGCCAGCAGCCACAGCGGGGCCGAGCAGTACTTC
>TRBV12-3/TRBV12-4|TRBJ2-5|many|.
CASSFSRRQETQYF
TGTGCCAGCAGTTTCAGCAGGAGGCAAGAGACCCAGTACTTC
>TRBV12-3/TRBV12-4|TRBJ2-1|.|.
CASGETTLGYNEQFF
TGTGCCAGCGGTGAAACAACTCTAGGCTACAATGAGCAGTTCTTC
>TRBV10-1|TRBJ2-3|few|.
CASSDSTDTQYF
TGCGCCAGCAGTGATTCAACAGATACGCAGTATTTT
>TRBV13|TRBJ1-2|.|TRBD1
CASSETGDGYTF
TGTGCCAGCAGCGAGACAGGGGATGGCTACACCTTC
>TRBV28|TRBJ2-3|few|.
CASTQGDYYLGTDTQYF
TGTGCCAGCACCCAGGGAGATTATTACCTTGGCACAGATACGCAGTATTTT
>TRBV9|TRBJ2-7|.|.
CASSEGGSTYEQYF
TGTGCCAGCAGTGAGGGGGGGAGCACCTATGAGCAGTACTTC
>TRBV14|TRBJ1-6|.|.
CASSQDRGGVLNSPLHF
TGTGCCAGCAGCCAAGATAGGGGGGGCGTCCTGAATTCACCCCTCCACTTT
>TRBV7-9|TRBJ2-5|many|TRBD2
CASSPTSGSETQYF
TGTGCCAGCAGCCCGACTAGCGGCTCGGAGACCCAGTACTTC
>TRBV4-1|TRBJ1-1|.|TRBD1
CASSSSGKGARTEAFF
TGCGCCAGCAGCTCCTCCGGCAAGGGGGCGCGGACTGAAGCTTTCTTT
>TRBV2|TRBJ1-1|few|.
CASKEVTEAFF
TGTGCCAGCAAAGAGGTCACTGAAGCTTTCTTT
>TRBV19|TRBJ2-7|.|TRBD1
CASSAGTVESDYEQYF
TGTGCCAGTAGCGCCGGGACAGTGGAGTCTGACTACGAGCAGTACTTC
>TRBV2|TRBJ2-1|.|TRBD2
CASSVGTSNNNEQFF
TGTGCCAGCAGTGTCGGGACTAGTAATAACAATGAGCAGTTCTTC
>TRBV28|TRBJ1-3|.|.
CASSLGGAISGNTIYF
TGTGCCAGCAGTTTGGGTGGGGCCATCTCTGGAAACACCATATATTTT
>TRBV4-1|TRBJ1-1|few|.
CASSPVGREIRNTEAFF
TGCGCCAGCAGCCCCGTTGGGAGGGAAATTAGGAACACTGAAGCTTTCTTT
>TRBV30|TRBJ1-5|.|TRBD1
CAWSAGTGGQPQHF
TGTGCCTGGAGTGCCGGGACAGGAGGACAGCCCCAGCATTTT
>TRBV3-1|TRBJ2-5|.|.
CASSRARGQETQYF
TGTGCCAGCAGCCGGGCCAGGGGCCAAGAGACCCAGTACTTC
>TRBV6-1|TRBJ1-4|many|.
CASRADSATNEKLFF
TGTGCCAGCAGAGCAGACAGTGCAACTAATGAAAAACTGTTTTTT
>TRBV20-1|TRBJ2-5|many|.
CSAHKMGGEETQYF
TGCAGTGCTCATAAAATGGGGGGCGAGGAGACCCAGTACTTC
>TRBV4-2|TRBJ2-5|few|.
CASSREYSGVETQYF
TGTGCCAGCAGCCGAGAGTATTCAGGGGTAGAGACCCAGTACTTC
>TRBV6-1|TRBJ2-5|.|.
CASSPPTTYLRETQYF
TGTGCCAGCAGCCCTCCCACCACCTATCTGAGGGAGACCCAGTACTTC
>TRBV12-3/TRBV12-4|TRBJ2-2|.|.
CASSTTAPNTGELFF
TGTGCCAGCAGTACGACAGCGCCGAACACCGGGGAGCTGTTTTTT
>TRBV7-2|TRBJ2-7|many|TRBD2
CASSSTLLAGAAEQYF
TGTGCCAGCAGCTCAACCCTACTAGCGGGAGCCGCCGAGCAGTACTTC
>TRBV7-3|TRBJ2-3|.|.
CASSLLGGTDTQYF
TGTGCCAGCAGCTTACTGGGGGGCACAGATACGCAGTATTTT
>TRBV7-2|TRBJ2-1|.|.
CASSLAPGNSYNEQFF
TGTGCCAGCAGCTTAGCGCCAGGGAACTCCTACAATGAGCAGTTCTTC
>TRBV5-1|TRBJ2-7|.|.
CASSLESSAAIYEQYF
TGCGCCAGCAGCTTGGAGTCTAGCGCCGCGATCTACGAGCAGTACTTC
>TRBV7-9|TRBJ2-3|once|TRBD1
CASSPDRGSSTDTQYF
TGTGCCAGCAGCCCGGACAGGGGGTCTAGCACAGATACGCAGTATTTT
>TRBV6-1|TRBJ2-5|few|TRBD2
CASRGTSGSKETQYF
TGTGCCAGCAGGGGGACTAGCGGGAGTAAAGAGACCCAGTACTTC
>TRBV29-1|TRBJ2-7|.|.
CSVEEEGYSYGQYF
TGCAGCGTTGAAGAGGAGGGCTACTCCTACGGGCAGTACTTC
>TRBV7-9|TRBJ2-5|.|.
CASSLRESRAETQYF
TGTGCCAGCAGCTTAAGGGAGAGCAGGGCGGAGACCCAGTACTTC
>TRBV20-1|TRBJ2-2|.|TRBD1
CSARAQTGAFNTGELFF
TGCAGTGCTAGAGCACAGACAGGGGCTTTTAACACCGGGGAGCTGTTTTTT
>TRBV20-1|TRBJ1-3|few|.
CSARGRAGNTIYF
TGCAGTGCTAGGGGTCGGGCTGGAAACACCATATATTTT
>TRBV30|TRBJ1-5|few|.
CAWSEGGNQPQHF
TGTGCCTGGAGTGAGGGAGGCAATCAGCCCCAGCATTTT
>TRBV6-5|TRBJ2-7|many|.
CASSYGSPAYEQYF
TGTGCCAGCAGTTACGGGTCCCCAGCCTACGAGCAGTACTTC
>TRBV11-2|TRBJ2-5|many|TRBD2
CASSPGIAGGQTQYF
TGTGCCAGCAGCCCCGGGATAGCGGGGGGCCAGACCCAGTACTTC
>TRBV11-1|TRBJ2-5|many|.
CASSTGETQYF
TGTGCCAGCAGCACCGGGGAGACCCAGTACTTC
>TRBV3-1|TRBJ2-2|many|.
CASTSRGLGTGELFF
TGTGCCAGCACCTCCCGGGGCCTCGGCACCGGGGAGCTGTTTTTT
>TRBV28|TRBJ1-5|.|.
CASSSNRVGNQPQHF
TGTGCCAGCAGTTCGAACAGGGTTGGCAATCAGCCCCAGCATTTT
>TRBV20-1|TRBJ2-7|few|TRBD2
CSALGLAGGFFEQYF
TGCAGTGCGCTGGGACTAGCGGGAGGTTTTTTCGAGCAGTACTTC
>TRBV27|TRBJ1-6|few|.
CASRGGPYNSPLHF
TGTGCCAGCAGAGGGGGGCCCTATAATTCACCCCTCCACTTT